This T cell receptor beta chain was identified during a study of identical twins. TCRdb re-called the 5' RACE reads through MiXCR, storing one row per CDR3 protein. The sample shows approximately 890,000 distinct CDR3 sequences, roughly 12% of them seen only once. Germline V gene data show CDR1 as ENHRY and CDR2 as SYGVKD. The CDR3 runs to 13 residues. Between the trimmed V and J ends, which lost 5 bases and 0 bases, there was a span of 7 bases. This same sample was also taken into another study, of yellow fever vaccine responses in identical twins. From that paper: Twins reportedly had a vaccine T cell response that seemed partly convergent, partly personalized.

The receptor was isolated from a woman between 18 and 29 years old in good health. This chain joins TRBV10-3 and TRBJ2-5; no clear D gene. Material for sequencing was PBMCs. The chain's CDR3 is CAISSGDQETQYF. CDR3 nucleotides: TGTGCCATCAGTTCTGGAGACCAAGAGACCCAGTACTTC.